One sample yielded the 19 T cell receptor beta chains listed below, sequenced in a study of blood T cell repertoires in COVID-19. Assay: immunoSEQ multiplex PCR; the TCRdb copy retains only in-frame clones and omits some. The sample lists around 150,000 clones; about 74% were seen once. The sample was peripheral blood. All receptors come from a man aged 60-69 years with acute or convalescent COVID-19.

This chain connects TRBV3-1 (or the pseudogene TRBV3-2) to TRBJ1-6; 8 nucleotides match TRBD1. The CDR3 contains 19 residues. V shed 6 bases and J 0 bases; nucleotides not matched to a gene: 13. Germline V gives CDR1 LGHDT, CDR2 YNNKEL (reference sequence). For the CDR3, the DNA is TGTGCCAGCAGTCCGCACTTCCGACAGGGGAGCTCCTATAATTCACCCCTCCACTTT. This codes for CASSPHFRQGSSYNSPLHF.

The chain combines TRBV5-6 with TRBJ2-7; a weak D match, TRBD1 (7 bases). V was pared by 0 bases and J by 5 bases, with 9 bases between. Germline V lookup: CDR1 SGHDT, CDR2 YYEEEE. This CDR3 contains 13 residues. The CDR3 is CASSLGRGDEQYF. CDR3 DNA sequence: TGTGCCAGCAGCTTGGGCAGGGGGGACGAGCAGTACTTC.

This clone appeared once. The chain has TRBV9 and TRBJ2-1, with D possibly matching TRBD1 (6 bases). The ends were cut back, 0 bases at V and 4 bases at J, with 11 bases in the middle. Germline lookup yields CDR1 SGDLS and CDR2 YYNGEE. The CDR3 has 15 residues. CDR3 region: CASSVVGQGYNEQFF. In DNA form, the CDR3 reads TGTGCCAGCAGCGTAGTGGGGCAGGGGTACAATGAGCAGTTCTTC.

This clone is a singleton in its sample. The chain uses TRBV2 and TRBJ1-1; 8 bases match TRBD1. Per germline, CDR1 SNHLY and CDR2 FYNNEI. The CDR3 loop spans 16 amino acids. V gave up 10 bases and J gave up 1 base; unmatched junction bases: 14. CDR3 in amino acids: CATDGSMTGENTEAFF. The CDR3 nucleotides are TGTGCCACCGACGGGAGTATGACAGGGGAGAACACTGAAGCTTTCTTT.

This clone has just one count. The rearrangement uses TRBV11-3 and TRBJ2-1; TRBD1 aligns across 8 bases. The trim removed 4 bases at V and 0 bases at J, leaving 2 bases unmatched. The CDR3 contains 15 residues. The germline gives CDR1 SGHNT, CDR2 YENEEA. CDR3 bases: TGTGCCAGCAGCTCAACAGGGGGCTCCTACAATGAGCAGTTCTTC. As protein: CASSSTGGSYNEQFF.

The rearrangement uses TRBV15 and TRBJ2-1; 10 bases are a match to TRBD1. The trim removed 5 bases at V and 8 bases at J, leaving 9 bases unmatched. CDR3 length equals 15 residues. The germline CDR1 and CDR2 sequences are LNHNV and YYDKDF (reference sequence). The CDR3 is CATSGYAGTGDEQFF. The CDR3 coding sequence is TGTGCCACCAGCGGTTACGCCGGGACAGGGGATGAGCAGTTCTTC.

This clone has just one count. The gene calls are TRBV7-2 and TRBJ2-7, with 12 nucleotides matching TRBD1. This CDR3 is built from 16 residues. The V segment lost 5 bases and the J segment 2 bases; nucleotides outside the gene matches: 7. Germline CDR1 and CDR2: SGHTA and FQGNSA. This chain's CDR3 is CASSPTGTGGTYEQYF. Written as DNA, the CDR3 is TGTGCCAGCAGCCCCACCGGGACAGGGGGCACCTACGAGCAGTACTTC.

The rearrangement uses TRBV7-9 and TRBJ2-1; 7 bases are shared with TRBD1. Per the germline V gene, CDR1 is SEHNR and CDR2 is FQNEAQ (reference sequence). Germline trimming cut 5 bases from V and 7 bases from J; bases unmatched to any gene: 11. The CDR3 loop spans 15 amino acids. CDR3 in amino acids: CASSHTPTGSNEQFF. As DNA, the CDR3 is TGTGCCAGCAGCCACACCCCGACAGGGTCAAATGAGCAGTTCTTC.

The J gene is TRBJ2-6, the V gene TRBV29-1, with TRBD1 as a possible D gene (5 bases). Germline V gene data show CDR1 as SQVTM and CDR2 as ANQGSEA. This CDR3 is built from 13 residues. V was cut by 4 bases and J by 1 base, with 5 bases left in between. CDR3 region: CSVGTSGANVLTF. In DNA, the CDR3 is TGCAGCGTTGGGACATCTGGGGCCAACGTCCTGACTTTC.

CDR3 nucleotides: TGTGCCAGCAGCCAAAGAGGGATCGATGAGCAGTTCTTC. Protein product: CASSQRGIDEQFF. The chain is built from TRBV3-1 (or the pseudogene TRBV3-2) and TRBJ2-1, with D possibly TRBD2 on 5 matching bases. Germline V gene sequence: CDR1 LGHDT, CDR2 YNNKEL (reference sequence). Trimming removed 2 bases from V and 8 bases from J, with 10 bases in between. The CDR3 spans 13 residues.

The V and J genes are TRBV3-1 (or the pseudogene TRBV3-2) and TRBJ2-6; D might be TRBD2 (6 bases). Trimming took off 1 base at V and 2 bases at J, with 6 bases between the two ends. The germline CDR1 and CDR2 sequences are LGHDT and YNNKEL (reference sequence). CDR3 length equals 15 residues. The DNA of the CDR3 is TGTGCCAGCAGCCAAGGGAGGGCTGGGGCCAACGTCCTGACTTTC. Translated: CASSQGRAGANVLTF.

J is TRBJ2-3 and V is TRBV19; 7 bases agree with TRBD2. Trimming took 4 bases from V and 3 from J; bases not matched to a gene: 7. There are 15 residues in the CDR3. Germline loops: CDR1 LNHDA, CDR2 SQIVND (reference sequence). DNA for the CDR3: TGTGCCAGTAGTAAGTGGACTAGGGCGACAGATACGCAGTATTTT. It specifies CASSKWTRATDTQYF.

The chain couples TRBV18 to TRBJ2-7; 7 positions agree with TRBD2. V trimming: 6 bases; J trimming: 1 base; junction bases outside the gene matches: 6. This CDR3 comprises 14 residues. Germline V gene sequence: CDR1 KGHSH, CDR2 LQKENI. The DNA for the CDR3 is TGTGCCAGCTCCCTAATGGGAGGGTCCTACGAGCAGTACTTC. This encodes CASSLMGGSYEQYF.

V gene TRBV7-2 combines with J gene TRBJ1-6; tentatively, D is TRBD1 (6 bases). V was trimmed by 1 base and J by 7 bases, leaving 14 bases between them. Germline CDR1 SGHTA, CDR2 FQGNSA. This CDR3 spans 16 amino acids. In DNA form, the CDR3 reads TGTGCCAGCAGCTTAGTAACAGCGACAGGAAATTCACCCCTCCACTTT. Residues: CASSLVTATGNSPLHF.

A few counts support this clone. V and J are TRBV7-2 and TRBJ2-7; D perhaps matches TRBD1 (6 bases). Per the germline V gene, CDR1 is SGHTA and CDR2 is FQGNSA. The V and J ends lost 1 base and 3 bases respectively, with 13 bases between them. CDR3 length: 15 residues. CDR3 amino acids: CASSLDRGIIYEQYF. The CDR3 bases are TGTGCCAGCAGCTTAGATAGGGGGATCATCTACGAGCAGTACTTC. Using reference TRBV7-2 and TRBJ2-7 for the parts outside the CDR3, the full variable domain is GAGVSQSPSNKVTEKGKDVELRCDPISGHTALYWYRQSLGQGLEFLIYFQGNSAPDKSGLPSDRFSAERTGGSVSTLTIQRTQQEDSAVYLCASSLDRGIIYEQYFGPGTRLTVT.

This chain uses TRBV2 with TRBJ2-1; 9 bases are a match to TRBD1. This CDR3 region has 15 residues. The junction had 6 bases not matched to a gene; V was cut back by 6 bases and J by 3 bases. CDR1 SNHLY and CDR2 FYNNEI come from the germline V gene. The CDR3 here is CASRGTGTNYNEQFF. DNA of the CDR3: TGTGCCAGCAGAGGGACAGGGACGAACTACAATGAGCAGTTCTTC. Full variable domain (rest looked up from reference TRBV2 and TRBJ2-1): EPEVTQTPSHQVTQMGQEVILRCVPISNHLYFYWYRQILGQKVEFLVSFYNNEISEKSEIFDDQFSVERPDGSNFTLKIRSTKLEDSAMYFCASRGTGTNYNEQFFGPGTRLTVL.

This sequence joins TRBV12-5 and TRBJ1-5; 9 bases align to TRBD1. The J segment lost 4 bases and the V segment lost 7 bases, leaving 2 bases of the junction unmatched. Germline V gene sequence: CDR1 LGHNT, CDR2 FRNRAP. The CDR3 is made up of 13 amino acids. Here the CDR3 DNA reads TGTGCTAGTGTCGGACAGGGGAATCAGCCCCAGCATTTT. This gives the protein CASVGQGNQPQHF. The full variable domain, in which reference TRBV12-5 and TRBJ1-5 provide the parts outside the CDR3, is DARVTQTPRHKVTEMGQEVTMRCQPILGHNTVFWYRQTMMQGLELLAYFRNRAPLDDSGMPKDRFSAEMPDATLATLKIQPSEPRDSAVYFCASVGQGNQPQHFGDGTRLSIL.

There are a few counts of this clone. The rearrangement joins TRBV4-2 to TRBJ2-7; TRBD2 might be the D (5 bases). The CDR3 spans 14 residues. Germline V gene sequence: CDR1 LGHNA, CDR2 YNFKEQ. V was trimmed by 3 bases and J by 7 bases, leaving 16 bases between them. CDR3 coding DNA: TGTGCCAGCAGCCAGAACCCCGGGGTCAGGGAGCAGTACTTC. Its protein is CASSQNPGVREQYF.

This clone has more than one count but fewer than ten. The rearrangement uses TRBV6-2 or TRBV6-3 and TRBJ1-6; no definite D call. V was pared by 5 bases and J by 6 bases, with 11 bases between. This CDR3 region has 14 residues. Germline loops: CDR1 MNHEY, CDR2 SVGEGT. This chain's CDR3 is CASSVAGSNSPLHF. The CDR3, as DNA: TGTGCCAGCAGTGTCGCGGGTTCTAATTCACCCCTCCACTTT.